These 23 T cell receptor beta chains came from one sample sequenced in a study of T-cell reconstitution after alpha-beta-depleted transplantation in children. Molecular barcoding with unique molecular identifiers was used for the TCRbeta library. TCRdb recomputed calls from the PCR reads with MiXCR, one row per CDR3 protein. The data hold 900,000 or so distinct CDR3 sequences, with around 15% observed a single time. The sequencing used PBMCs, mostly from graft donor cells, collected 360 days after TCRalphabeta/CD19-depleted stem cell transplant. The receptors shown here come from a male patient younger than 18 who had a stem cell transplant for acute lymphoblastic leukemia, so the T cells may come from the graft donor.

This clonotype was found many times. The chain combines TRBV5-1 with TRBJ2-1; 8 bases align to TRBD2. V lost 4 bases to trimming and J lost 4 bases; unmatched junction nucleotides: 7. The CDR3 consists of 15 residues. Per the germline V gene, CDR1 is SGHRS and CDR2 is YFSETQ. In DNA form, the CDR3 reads TGCGCCAGCAGCCCTCGCCAGCGGGAGTACAATGAGCAGTTCTTC. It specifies CASSPRQREYNEQFF.

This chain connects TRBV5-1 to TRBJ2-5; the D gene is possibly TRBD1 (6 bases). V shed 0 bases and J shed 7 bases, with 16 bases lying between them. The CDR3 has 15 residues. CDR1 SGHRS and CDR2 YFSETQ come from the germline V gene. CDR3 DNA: TGCGCCAGCAGCTTGGAATCAGGGGTCTTGGGGACCCAGTACTTC. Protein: CASSLESGVLGTQYF.

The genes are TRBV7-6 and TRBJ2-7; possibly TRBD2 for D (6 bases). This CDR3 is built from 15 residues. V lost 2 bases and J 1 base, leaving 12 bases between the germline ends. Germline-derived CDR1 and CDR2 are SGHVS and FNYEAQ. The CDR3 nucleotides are TGTGCCAGCAGCTTAACTAGCTTTCTTTCCTACGAGCAGTACTTC. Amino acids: CASSLTSFLSYEQYF.

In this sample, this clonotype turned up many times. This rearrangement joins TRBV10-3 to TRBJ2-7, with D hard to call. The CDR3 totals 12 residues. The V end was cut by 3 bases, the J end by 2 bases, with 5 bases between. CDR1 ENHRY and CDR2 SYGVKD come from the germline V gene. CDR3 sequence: CAISDYPYEQYF. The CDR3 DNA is TGTGCCATCAGTGACTATCCCTACGAGCAGTACTTC.

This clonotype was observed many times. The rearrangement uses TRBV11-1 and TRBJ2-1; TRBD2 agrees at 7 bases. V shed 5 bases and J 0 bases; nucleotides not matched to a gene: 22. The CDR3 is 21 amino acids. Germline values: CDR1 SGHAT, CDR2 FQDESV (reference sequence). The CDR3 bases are TGTGCCAGCAGCCGGCGCCTCCTAGACACTGAAAGACTAGCCTCCTACAATGAGCAGTTCTTC. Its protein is CASSRRLLDTERLASYNEQFF.

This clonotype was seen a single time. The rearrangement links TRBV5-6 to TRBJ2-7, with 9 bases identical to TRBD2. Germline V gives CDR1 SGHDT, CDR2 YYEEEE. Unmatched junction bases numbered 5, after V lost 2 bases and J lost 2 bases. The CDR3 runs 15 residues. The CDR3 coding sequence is TGTGCCAGCAGCTTCGGGACTAGCAGGACCTACGAGCAGTACTTC. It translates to CASSFGTSRTYEQYF.

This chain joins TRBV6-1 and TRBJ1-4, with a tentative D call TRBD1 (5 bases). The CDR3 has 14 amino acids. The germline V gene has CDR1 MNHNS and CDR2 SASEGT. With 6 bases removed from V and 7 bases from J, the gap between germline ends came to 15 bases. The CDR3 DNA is TGTGCCAGCAGACCCGACAGCCTCAGTGAAAAACTGTTTTTT. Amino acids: CASRPDSLSEKLFF.

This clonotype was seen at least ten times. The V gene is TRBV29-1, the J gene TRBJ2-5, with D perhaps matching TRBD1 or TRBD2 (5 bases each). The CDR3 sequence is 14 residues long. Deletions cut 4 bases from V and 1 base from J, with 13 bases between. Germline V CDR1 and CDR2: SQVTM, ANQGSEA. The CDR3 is CSVVRDGLQETQYF. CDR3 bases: TGCAGCGTTGTCCGGGACGGACTCCAAGAGACCCAGTACTTC.

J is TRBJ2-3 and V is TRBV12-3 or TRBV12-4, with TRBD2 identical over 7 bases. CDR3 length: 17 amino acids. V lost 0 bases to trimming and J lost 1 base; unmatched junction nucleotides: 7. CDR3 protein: CASSLAELAWGTDTQYF. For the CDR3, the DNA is TGTGCCAGCAGTTTAGCTGAACTAGCGTGGGGCACAGATACGCAGTATTTT.

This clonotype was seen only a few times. CDR3 DNA sequence: TGTGCCAGCGCGGGGGCGATGAACACTGAAGCTTTCTTT. It translates to CASAGAMNTEAFF. J is TRBJ1-1 and V is TRBV3-1; D might be TRBD1 (6 bases). V was pared by 8 bases and J by 0 bases, with 10 bases between. The germline V gene encodes CDR1 LGHDT and CDR2 YNNKEL (reference sequence). The CDR3 loop spans 13 amino acids.

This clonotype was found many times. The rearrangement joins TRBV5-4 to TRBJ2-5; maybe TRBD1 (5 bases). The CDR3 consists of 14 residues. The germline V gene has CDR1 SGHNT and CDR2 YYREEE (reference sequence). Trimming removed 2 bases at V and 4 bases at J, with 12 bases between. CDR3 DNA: TGTGCCAGCAGCTTTAGAGAAGGGGCAGAGACCCAGTACTTC. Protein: CASSFREGAETQYF.

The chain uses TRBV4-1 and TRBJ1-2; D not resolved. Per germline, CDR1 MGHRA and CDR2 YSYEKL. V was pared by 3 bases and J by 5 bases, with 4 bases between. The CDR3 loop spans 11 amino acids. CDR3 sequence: CASSQKYGYTF. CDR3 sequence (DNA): TGCGCCAGCAGCCAGAAGTATGGCTACACCTTC.

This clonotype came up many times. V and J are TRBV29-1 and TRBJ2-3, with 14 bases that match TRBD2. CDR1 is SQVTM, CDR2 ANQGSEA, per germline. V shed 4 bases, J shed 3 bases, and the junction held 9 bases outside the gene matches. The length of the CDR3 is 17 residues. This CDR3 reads CSVGGGLAGDSTDTQYF. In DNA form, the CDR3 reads TGCAGCGTTGGAGGGGGACTAGCGGGAGATAGTACAGATACGCAGTATTTT.

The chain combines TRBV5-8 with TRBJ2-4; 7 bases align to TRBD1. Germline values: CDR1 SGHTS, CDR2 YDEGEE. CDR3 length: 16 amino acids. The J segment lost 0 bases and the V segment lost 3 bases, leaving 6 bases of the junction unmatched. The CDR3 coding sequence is TGTGCCAGCAGCTACAGGGGATCACTAGCCAAAAACATTCAGTACTTC. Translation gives CASSYRGSLAKNIQYF.

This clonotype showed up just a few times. The CDR3 nucleotides read TGCAGTGCCCGAACGTCCGGACGGGGGACCGGGGAGCTGTTTTTT. Amino acids: CSARTSGRGTGELFF. The V gene is TRBV20-1, the J gene TRBJ2-2; tentative D call: TRBD2 (6 bases). Trimming left V 6 bases short and J 5 bases short, with 19 bases between. CDR1 is DFQATT and CDR2 is SNEGSKA in the germline V gene (reference sequence). The CDR3 totals 15 residues.

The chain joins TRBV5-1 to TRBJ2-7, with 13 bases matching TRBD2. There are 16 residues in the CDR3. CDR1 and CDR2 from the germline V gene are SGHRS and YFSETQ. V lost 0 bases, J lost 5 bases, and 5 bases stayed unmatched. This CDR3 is CASSLATSGRIDEQYF. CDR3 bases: TGCGCCAGCAGCTTGGCGACTAGCGGGAGGATCGACGAGCAGTACTTC.

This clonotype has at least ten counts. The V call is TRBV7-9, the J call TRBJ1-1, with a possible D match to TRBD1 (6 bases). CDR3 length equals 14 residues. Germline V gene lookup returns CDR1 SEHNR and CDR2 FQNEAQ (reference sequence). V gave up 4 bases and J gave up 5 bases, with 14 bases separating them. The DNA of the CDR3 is TGTGCCAGCAGCTCCTTGGACAGTTATACTGAAGCTTTCTTT. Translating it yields CASSSLDSYTEAFF.

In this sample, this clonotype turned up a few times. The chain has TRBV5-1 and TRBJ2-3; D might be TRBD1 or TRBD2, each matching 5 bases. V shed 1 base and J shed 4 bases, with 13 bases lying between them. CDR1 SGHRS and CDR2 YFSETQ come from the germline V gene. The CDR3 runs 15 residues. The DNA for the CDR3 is TGCGCCAGCAGCTTGCAAGGGGCGAGGGCAGATACGCAGTATTTT. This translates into CASSLQGARADTQYF.

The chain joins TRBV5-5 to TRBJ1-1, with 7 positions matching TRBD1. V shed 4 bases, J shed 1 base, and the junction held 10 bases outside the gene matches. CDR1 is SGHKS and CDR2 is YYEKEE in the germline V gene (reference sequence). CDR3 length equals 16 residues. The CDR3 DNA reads TGTGCCAGCAGCGGGACAATGACAGGGAGGAACACTGAAGCTTTCTTT. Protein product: CASSGTMTGRNTEAFF.

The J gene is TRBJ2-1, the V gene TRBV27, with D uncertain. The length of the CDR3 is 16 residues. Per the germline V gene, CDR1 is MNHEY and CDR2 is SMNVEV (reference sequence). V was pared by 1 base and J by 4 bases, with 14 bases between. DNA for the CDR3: TGTGCCAGCAGTTTATTCCCCGAGACACAATACAATGAGCAGTTCTTC. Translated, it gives CASSLFPETQYNEQFF.

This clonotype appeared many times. This CDR3 reads CASSLLGQSYEQYF. The CDR3 nucleotides read TGCGCCAGCAGCTTGTTGGGACAGTCCTACGAGCAGTACTTC. J is TRBJ2-7 and V is TRBV5-1; 7 nucleotides match TRBD1. This CDR3 region has 14 residues. Germline trimming cut 1 base from V and 1 base from J; bases unmatched to any gene: 2. From germline, CDR1 is SGHRS and CDR2 YFSETQ.

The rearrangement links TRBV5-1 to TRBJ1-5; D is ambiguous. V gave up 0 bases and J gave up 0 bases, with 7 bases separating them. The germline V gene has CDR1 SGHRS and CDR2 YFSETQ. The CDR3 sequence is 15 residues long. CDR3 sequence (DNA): TGCGCCAGCAGCTTGGGTTCGGGTAGCAATCAGCCCCAGCATTTT. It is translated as CASSLGSGSNQPQHF.

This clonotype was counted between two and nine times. The CDR3 here is CASSLGLEGDTQYF. The CDR3 DNA is TGTGCCAGCAGCTTAGGTCTCGAGGGAGATACGCAGTATTTT. V gene TRBV7-6 combines with J gene TRBJ2-3; a weak D match, TRBD2 (5 bases). Trimming shortened V by 1 base and J by 5 bases, and 10 bases separated the two germline ends. This CDR3 has 14 residues. The germline CDR1 and CDR2 sequences are SGHVS and FNYEAQ.